This TCR beta chain was profiled in a study of blood T cell repertoires in COVID-19. Here immunoSEQ multiplex PCR was the method, and the copy in TCRdb shows in-frame clones only, minus some. Of 140,000 or so clones in the sample, 75% to 85% were seen once. CDR3 length: 17 residues. Per germline, CDR1 MNHEY and CDR2 SVGEGT. J was trimmed by 2 bases and V by 0 bases; bases with no gene match: 7. The receptor comes from a woman aged 80 or over with acute or convalescent COVID-19. Sequenced: peripheral blood. The V and J genes are TRBV6-2 or TRBV6-3 and TRBJ2-1; 7 bases map to TRBD2. In DNA form, the CDR3 reads TGTGCCAGCAGTTACTCGCTGGGCGGGAGCACCTACAATGAGCAGTTCTTC. Protein sequence: CASSYSLGGSTYNEQFF.